This TCR beta chain comes out of a study of technical replicates of blood from several donors. This clone was seen once. Produced via immunoSEQ multiplex PCR; TCRdb's table is partial and in-frame only. The sample shows roughly 80,000 clones, 93% of them seen only once. The germline V gene encodes CDR1 SQVTM and CDR2 ANQGSEA. V was pared by 6 bases and J by 5 bases, with 10 bases of the junction left unmatched. The CDR3 is made up of 14 amino acids. Sequences were obtained from T cells isolated from PBMCs. This chain uses TRBV29-1 with TRBJ2-7, with 10 bases aligning to TRBD2. This receptor was taken from a human donor in good health. CDR3 protein: CSVVTSGTTDEQYF. DNA of the CDR3: TGCAGCGTAGTAACTAGCGGGACGACGGACGAGCAGTACTTC.